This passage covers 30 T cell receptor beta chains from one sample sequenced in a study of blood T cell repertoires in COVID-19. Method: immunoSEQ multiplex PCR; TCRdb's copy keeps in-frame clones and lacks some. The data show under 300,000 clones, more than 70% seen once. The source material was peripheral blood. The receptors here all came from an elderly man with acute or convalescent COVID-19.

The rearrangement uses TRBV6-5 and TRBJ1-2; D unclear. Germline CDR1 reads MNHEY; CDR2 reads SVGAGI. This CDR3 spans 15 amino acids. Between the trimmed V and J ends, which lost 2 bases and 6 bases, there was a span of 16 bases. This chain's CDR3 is CASSYVARGGNGYTF. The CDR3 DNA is TGTGCCAGCAGTTACGTTGCCCGGGGAGGAAATGGCTACACCTTC.

The CDR3 is CASSWRQGGPETQYF. The CDR3 nucleotides read TGCGCCAGCAGCTGGAGACAGGGGGGCCCGGAGACCCAGTACTTC. V is TRBV5-1 and J is TRBJ2-5, with TRBD1 matching 9 bases. The CDR3 spans 15 residues. CDR1 SGHRS and CDR2 YFSETQ come from the germline V gene. Trimming at V came to 3 bases and at J to 5 bases, leaving 8 bases not matched to a gene.

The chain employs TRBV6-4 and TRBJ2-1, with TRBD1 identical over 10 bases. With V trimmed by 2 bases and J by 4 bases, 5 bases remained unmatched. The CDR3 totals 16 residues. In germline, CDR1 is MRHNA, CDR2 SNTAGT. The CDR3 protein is CASSDRTGGHYNEQFF. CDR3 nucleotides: TGTGCCAGCAGTGACCGGACAGGGGGACATTACAATGAGCAGTTCTTC.

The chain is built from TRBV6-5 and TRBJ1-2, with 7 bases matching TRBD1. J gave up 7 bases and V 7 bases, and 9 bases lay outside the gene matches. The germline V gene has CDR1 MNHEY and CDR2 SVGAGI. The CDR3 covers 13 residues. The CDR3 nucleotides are TGTGCCAGCAAAGCGACAGGGTTCTTTGGCTACACCTTC. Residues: CASKATGFFGYTF.

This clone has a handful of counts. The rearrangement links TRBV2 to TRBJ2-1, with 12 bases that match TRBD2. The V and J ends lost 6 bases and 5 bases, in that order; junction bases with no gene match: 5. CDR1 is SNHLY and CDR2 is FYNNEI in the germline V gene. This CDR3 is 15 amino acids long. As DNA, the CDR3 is TGTGCCAGCAGAGCACTAGCGGGGGGCCACAATGAGCAGTTCTTC. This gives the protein CASRALAGGHNEQFF. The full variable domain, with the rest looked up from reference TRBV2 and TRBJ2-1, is EPEVTQTPSHQVTQMGQEVILRCVPISNHLYFYWYRQILGQKVEFLVSFYNNEISEKSEIFDDQFSVERPDGSNFTLKIRSTKLEDSAMYFCASRALAGGHNEQFFGPGTRLTVL.

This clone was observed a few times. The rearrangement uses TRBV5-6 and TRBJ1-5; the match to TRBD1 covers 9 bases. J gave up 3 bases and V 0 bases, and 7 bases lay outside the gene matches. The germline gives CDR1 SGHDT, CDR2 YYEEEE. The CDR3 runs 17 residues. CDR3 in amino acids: CASSLGPTGGTNQPQHF. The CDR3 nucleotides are TGTGCCAGCAGCTTGGGCCCGACAGGGGGGACCAATCAGCCCCAGCATTTT.

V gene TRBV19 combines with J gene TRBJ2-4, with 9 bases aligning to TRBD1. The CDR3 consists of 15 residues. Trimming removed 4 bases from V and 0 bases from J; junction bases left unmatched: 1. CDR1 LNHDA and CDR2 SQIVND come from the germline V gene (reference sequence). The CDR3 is CASSNRGQAKNIQYF. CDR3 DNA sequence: TGTGCCAGTAGTAACAGGGGGCAAGCCAAAAACATTCAGTACTTC.

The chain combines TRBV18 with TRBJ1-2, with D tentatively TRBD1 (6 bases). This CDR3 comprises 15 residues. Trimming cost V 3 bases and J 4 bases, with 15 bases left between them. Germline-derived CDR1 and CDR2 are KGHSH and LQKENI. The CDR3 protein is CASSPESGEGYGYTF. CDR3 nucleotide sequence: TGTGCCAGCTCACCCGAGTCAGGGGAGGGCTATGGCTACACCTTC.

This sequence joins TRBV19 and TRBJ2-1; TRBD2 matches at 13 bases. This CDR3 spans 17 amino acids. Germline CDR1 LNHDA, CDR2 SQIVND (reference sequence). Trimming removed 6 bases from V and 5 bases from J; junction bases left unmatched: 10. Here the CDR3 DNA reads TGTGCCAGTAGCCGCGGACTAGCGGGAGTTCTTAACAATGAGCAGTTCTTC. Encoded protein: CASSRGLAGVLNNEQFF. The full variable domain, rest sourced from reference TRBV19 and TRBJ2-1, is DGGITQSPKYLFRKEGQNVTLSCEQNLNHDAMYWYRQDPGQGLRLIYYSQIVNDFQKGDIAEGYSVSREKKESFPLTVTSAQKNPTAFYLCASSRGLAGVLNNEQFFGPGTRLTVL.

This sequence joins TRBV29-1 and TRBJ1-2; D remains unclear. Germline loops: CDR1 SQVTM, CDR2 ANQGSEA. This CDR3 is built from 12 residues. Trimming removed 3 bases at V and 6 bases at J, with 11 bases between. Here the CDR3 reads CSVDLPSHGYTF. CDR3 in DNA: TGCAGCGTTGATCTTCCGTCCCATGGCTACACCTTC.

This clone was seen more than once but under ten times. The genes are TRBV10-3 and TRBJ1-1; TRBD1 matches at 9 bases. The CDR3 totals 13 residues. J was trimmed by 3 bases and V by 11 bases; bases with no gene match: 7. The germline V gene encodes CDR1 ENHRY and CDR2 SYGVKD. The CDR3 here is CASKGQGDTEAFF. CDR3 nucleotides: TGTGCCTCAAAGGGACAGGGTGACACTGAAGCTTTCTTT.

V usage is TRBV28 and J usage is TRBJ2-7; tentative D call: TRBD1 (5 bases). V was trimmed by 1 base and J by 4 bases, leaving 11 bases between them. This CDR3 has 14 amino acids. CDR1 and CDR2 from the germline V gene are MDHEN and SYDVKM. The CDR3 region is CASSLSAGSYEQYF. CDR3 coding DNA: TGTGCCAGCAGTTTATCCGCAGGGTCGTACGAGCAGTACTTC.

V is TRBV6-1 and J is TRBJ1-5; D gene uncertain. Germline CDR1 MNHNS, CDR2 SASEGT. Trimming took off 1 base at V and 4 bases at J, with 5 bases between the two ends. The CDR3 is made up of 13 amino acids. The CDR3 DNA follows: TGTGCCAGCAGTGAAGGGCCAAATCAGCCCCAGCATTTT. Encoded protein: CASSEGPNQPQHF.

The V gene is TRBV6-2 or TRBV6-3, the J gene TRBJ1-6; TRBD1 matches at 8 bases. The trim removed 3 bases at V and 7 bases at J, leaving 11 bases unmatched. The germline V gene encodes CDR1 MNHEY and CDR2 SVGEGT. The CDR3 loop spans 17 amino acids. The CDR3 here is CASSYGGTGVRNSPLHF. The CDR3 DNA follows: TGTGCCAGCAGTTATGGCGGGACAGGAGTCAGGAATTCACCCCTCCACTTT.

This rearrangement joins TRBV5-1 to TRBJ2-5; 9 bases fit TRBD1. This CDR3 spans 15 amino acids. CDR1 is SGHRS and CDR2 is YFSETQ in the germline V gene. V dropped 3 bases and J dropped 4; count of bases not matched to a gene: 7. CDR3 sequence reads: CASSSGQGGGETQYF. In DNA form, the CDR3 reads TGCGCCAGCAGCTCGGGACAGGGAGGTGGAGAGACCCAGTACTTC. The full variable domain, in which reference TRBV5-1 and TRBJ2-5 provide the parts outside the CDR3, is KAGVTQTPRYLIKTRGQQVTLSCSPISGHRSVSWYQQTPGQGLQFLFEYFSETQRNKGNFPGRFSGRQFSNSRSEMNVSTLELGDSALYLCASSSGQGGGETQYFGPGTRLLVL.

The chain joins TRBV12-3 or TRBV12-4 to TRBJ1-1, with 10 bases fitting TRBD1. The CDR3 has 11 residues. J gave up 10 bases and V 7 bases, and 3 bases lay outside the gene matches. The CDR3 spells CASTRDRGAFF. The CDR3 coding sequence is TGTGCCAGCACCAGGGACAGGGGAGCTTTCTTT.

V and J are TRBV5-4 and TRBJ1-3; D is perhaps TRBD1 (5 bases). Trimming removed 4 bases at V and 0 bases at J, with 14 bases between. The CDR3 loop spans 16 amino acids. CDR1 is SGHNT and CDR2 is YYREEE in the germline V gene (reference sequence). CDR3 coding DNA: TGTGCCAGCAGCCCGGGGGGGGTTTACTCTGGAAACACCATATATTTT. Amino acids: CASSPGGVYSGNTIYF.

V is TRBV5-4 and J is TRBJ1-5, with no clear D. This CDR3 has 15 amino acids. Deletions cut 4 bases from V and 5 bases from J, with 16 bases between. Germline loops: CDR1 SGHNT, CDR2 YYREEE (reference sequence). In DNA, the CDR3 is TGTGCCAGCAGCCGCGGCACGGAATACGATCAGCCCCAGCATTTT. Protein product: CASSRGTEYDQPQHF.

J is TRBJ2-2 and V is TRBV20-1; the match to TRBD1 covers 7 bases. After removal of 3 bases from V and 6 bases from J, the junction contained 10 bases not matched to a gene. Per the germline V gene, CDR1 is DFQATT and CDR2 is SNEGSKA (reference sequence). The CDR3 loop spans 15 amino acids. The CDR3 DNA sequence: TGCAGTGCTAGTAGGATAGGGGGCGCTCCCGGGGAGCTGTTTTTT. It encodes CSASRIGGAPGELFF.

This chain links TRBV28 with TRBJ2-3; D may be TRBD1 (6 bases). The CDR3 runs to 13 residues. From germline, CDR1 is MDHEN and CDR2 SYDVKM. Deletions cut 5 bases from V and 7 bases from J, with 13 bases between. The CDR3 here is CASSIGTLNTQYF. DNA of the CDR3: TGTGCCAGCAGTATCGGGACATTAAATACGCAGTATTTT.

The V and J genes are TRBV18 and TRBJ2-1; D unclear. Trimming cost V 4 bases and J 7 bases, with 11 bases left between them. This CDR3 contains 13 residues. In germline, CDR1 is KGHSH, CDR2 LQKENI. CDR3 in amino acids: CASSLLPRNEQFF. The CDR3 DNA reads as TGTGCCAGCTCACTACTCCCTCGAAATGAGCAGTTCTTC.

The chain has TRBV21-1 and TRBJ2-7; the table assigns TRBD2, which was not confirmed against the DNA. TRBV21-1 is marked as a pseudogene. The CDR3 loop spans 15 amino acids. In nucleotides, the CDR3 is TGTGCCAGCAGCCCACACTTTCGGAGCTCCTACGAGCAGTACTTC. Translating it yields CASSPHFRSSYEQYF.

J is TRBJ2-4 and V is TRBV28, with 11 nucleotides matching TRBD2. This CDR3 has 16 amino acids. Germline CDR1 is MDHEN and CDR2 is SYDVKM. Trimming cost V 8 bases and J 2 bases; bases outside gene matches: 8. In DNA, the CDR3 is TGTGCCAGCCCCAATAGCGGGAGGGGGTCCAAAAACATTCAGTACTTC. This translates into CASPNSGRGSKNIQYF.

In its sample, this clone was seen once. The CDR3 is CASSPAGTEAFF. In DNA form, the CDR3 reads TGTGCCAGCAGCCCCGCGGGGACTGAAGCTTTCTTT. V usage is TRBV7-9 and J usage is TRBJ1-1; D is uncertain. The CDR3 totals 12 residues. V shed 5 bases and J shed 5 bases, with 9 bases lying between them. CDR1 and CDR2 from the germline V gene are SEHNR and FQNEAQ (reference sequence). The variable domain in full, with the rest retrieved from reference TRBV7-9 and TRBJ1-1, is DTGVSQNPRHKITKRGQNVTFRCDPISEHNRLYWYRQTLGQGPEFLTYFQNEAQLEKSRLLSDRFSAERPKGSFSTLEIQRTEQGDSAMYLCASSPAGTEAFFGQGTRLTVV.

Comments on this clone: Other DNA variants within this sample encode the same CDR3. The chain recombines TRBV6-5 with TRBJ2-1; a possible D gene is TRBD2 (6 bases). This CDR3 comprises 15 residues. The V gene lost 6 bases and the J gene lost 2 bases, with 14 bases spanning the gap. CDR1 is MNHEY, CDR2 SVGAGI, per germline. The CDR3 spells CASSSSGGPYNEQFF. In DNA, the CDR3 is TGTGCCAGCAGCTCCTCAGGAGGGCCCTACAATGAGCAGTTCTTC.

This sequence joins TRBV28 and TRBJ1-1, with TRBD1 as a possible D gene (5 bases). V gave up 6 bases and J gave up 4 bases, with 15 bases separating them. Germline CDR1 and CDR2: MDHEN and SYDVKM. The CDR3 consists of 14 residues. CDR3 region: CASRPPQGSTEAFF. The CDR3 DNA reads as TGTGCCAGCAGACCTCCTCAGGGTTCCACTGAAGCTTTCTTT.

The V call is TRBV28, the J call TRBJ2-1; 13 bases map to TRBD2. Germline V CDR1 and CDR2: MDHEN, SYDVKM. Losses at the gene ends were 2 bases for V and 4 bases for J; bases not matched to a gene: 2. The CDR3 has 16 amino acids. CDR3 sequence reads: CASSLVTSGGYNEQFF. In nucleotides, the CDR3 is TGTGCCAGCAGTTTAGTGACTAGCGGGGGGTACAATGAGCAGTTCTTC. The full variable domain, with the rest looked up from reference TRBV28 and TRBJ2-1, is DVKVTQSSRYLVKRTGEKVFLECVQDMDHENMFWYRQDPGLGLRLIYFSYDVKMKEKGDIPEGYSVSREKKERFSLILESASTNQTSMYLCASSLVTSGGYNEQFFGPGTRLTVL.

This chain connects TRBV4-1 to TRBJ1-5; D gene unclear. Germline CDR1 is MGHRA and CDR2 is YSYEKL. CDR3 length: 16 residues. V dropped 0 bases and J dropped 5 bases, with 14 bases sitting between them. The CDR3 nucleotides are TGCGCCAGCAGCCAAGAATTCGGCGGGCGTGATCAGCCCCAGCATTTT. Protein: CASSQEFGGRDQPQHF.

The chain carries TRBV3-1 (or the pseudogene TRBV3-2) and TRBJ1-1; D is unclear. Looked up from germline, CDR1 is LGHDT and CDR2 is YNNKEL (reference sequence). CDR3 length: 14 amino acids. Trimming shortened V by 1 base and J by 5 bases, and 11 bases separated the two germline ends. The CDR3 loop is CASSQGTLRTEAFF. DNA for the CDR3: TGTGCCAGCAGCCAAGGAACTCTGAGGACTGAAGCTTTCTTT.

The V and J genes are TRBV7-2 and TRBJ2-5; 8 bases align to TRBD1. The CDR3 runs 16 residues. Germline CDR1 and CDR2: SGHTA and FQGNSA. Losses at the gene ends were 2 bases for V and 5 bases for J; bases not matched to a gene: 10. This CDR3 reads CASSLRWQGAWETQYF. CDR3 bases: TGTGCCAGCAGCTTAAGGTGGCAGGGGGCTTGGGAGACCCAGTACTTC.